This passage covers 6 T cell receptor beta chains from one sample sequenced in a study of blood T cell repertoires in COVID-19 (TCRdb year 2020). Libraries came from the immunoSEQ multiplex PCR assay. As stored in TCRdb, this immuneACCESS dataset retains in-frame rearrangements with V and J assigned. A fraction of the clones does not appear; measured against another copy, unresolved V genes explain less than half of the discrepancy, and the remainder lacks a known reason. Present in this sample are 490,000 or so clones, about 88% of which were seen just once. Around 8% of the sample goes to the ten largest clones. Sequencing was carried out using PBMCs or T cells enriched from blood (not recorded which). Receptors were obtained from a woman in her sixties who had recovered from COVID-19.

V gene TRBV5-1 combines with J gene TRBJ1-4; no firm D call. The CDR3 runs to 14 residues. V lost 2 bases to trimming and J lost 4 bases, with 9 bases between them. Germline V gives CDR1 SGHRS, CDR2 YFSETQ. The CDR3 DNA is TGCGCCAGCAGCTTCGGTGGGCTTAATGAAAAACTGTTTTTT. Translation gives CASSFGGLNEKLFF.

The chain carries TRBV28 and TRBJ2-7; TRBD2 matches 14 bases. This CDR3 is built from 16 residues. Unmatched junction bases numbered 8, after V lost 4 bases and J lost 6 bases. Germline V lookup: CDR1 MDHEN, CDR2 SYDVKM. CDR3 in amino acids: CASSSAGTSGGGEQYV. The DNA for the CDR3 is TGTGCCAGCAGTTCCGCCGGGACTAGCGGGGGTGGCGAGCAGTACGTC.

J is TRBJ2-3 and V is TRBV5-1; tentative D call: TRBD2 (6 bases). The germline V gene has CDR1 SGHRS and CDR2 YFSETQ. This CDR3 spans 14 amino acids. The ends were cut back, 5 bases at V and 1 base at J, with 11 bases in the middle. The CDR3 DNA is TGCGCCAGCAGTTGGTCTAGCGGCACAGATACGCAGTATTTT. It codes for CASSWSSGTDTQYF.

The sample holds a few counts of this clone. This chain links TRBV9 with TRBJ1-3; 9 bases agree with TRBD1. Per germline, CDR1 SGDLS and CDR2 YYNGEE. V dropped 0 bases and J dropped 1; count of bases not matched to a gene: 8. This CDR3 is built from 18 residues. The CDR3, as DNA: TGTGCCAGCAGCGTAGGACCCGGGACAGGGAGTTCTGGAAACACCATATATTTT. Its translation is CASSVGPGTGSSGNTIYF.

The chain is built from TRBV10-3 and TRBJ1-2, with a tentative D call TRBD1 (6 bases). In germline, CDR1 is ENHRY, CDR2 SYGVKD. CDR3 length: 13 amino acids. Trimming removed 10 bases from V and 3 bases from J, with 15 bases in between. CDR3 in amino acids: CATTWTDHYGYTF. The CDR3 coding sequence is TGTGCCACCACCTGGACAGACCACTATGGCTACACCTTC.

The rearrangement uses TRBV10-2 and TRBJ1-6; D gene unclear. The germline CDR1 and CDR2 sequences are WSHSY and SAAADI. The CDR3 length is 16 residues. Trimming took 0 bases from V and 11 from J, leaving 17 bases between them. The CDR3 DNA sequence: TGCGCCAGCAGTGAGTCTCTTACCAGGTCCAGGCCACCCCTCCACTTT. Amino acids: CASSESLTRSRPPLHF.